The clone carrying this T cell receptor beta chain was recorded at least ten times. Antigen unknown. Genomic DNA acted as the template from which TCR beta VDJ combination and CDR3 sequence profiling were carried out. TCRdb reanalysed the reads using MiXCR and keeps one entry per CDR3 protein. In the table there are some 200,000 distinct CDR3 sequences, roughly half of which are singletons. The source of the sample is a study of CD8+CD57+ T cells in acquired aplastic anemia. Study-wide background: CD4+ and CD8+ cells, once sorted, gave DNA averaging roughly 3.2 ug. General observations from the study: The number of CD8+ CDR3 sequences shared by patients and controls was about 27.

V lost 0 bases to trimming and J lost 2 bases, with 13 bases between them. CDR1 and CDR2 (germline): ENHRY, SYGVKD. The CDR3 covers 16 residues. Previously, flow cytometry had revealed CD8+CD57+ cell expansion in the patients chosen for sequencing. Each of the patients presented with severe acquired aplastic anemia. The V gene is TRBV10-3, the J gene TRBJ1-2, with a tentative D call TRBD1 (5 bases). The TCR comes from a human donor with aplastic anemia. The sample taken for sequencing was sorted CD4+, CD8+, or CD8+CD57+ T cells (not recorded which) from PBMCs. The CDR3 spells CAISESTGGANYGYTF. The CDR3 DNA sequence: TGTGCCATCAGTGAGTCTACGGGGGGAGCGAACTATGGCTACACCTTC.